The 30 T cell receptor beta chains in this list originate from one sample, sequenced in a study of T cell responses to AZD1222 COVID-19 vaccine. The repertoire was sequenced with immunoSEQ multiplex PCR; TCRdb's copy has only in-frame clones and lacks some. The sample includes around 130,000 clones, 94% of them seen just once. The specimen was peripheral blood, collected on day 0 of AZD1222 vaccination. The source is an adult in good health.

The chain links TRBV6-5 to TRBJ1-1, with 8 bases that match TRBD1. From germline, CDR1 is MNHEY and CDR2 SVGAGI. The CDR3 spans 16 residues. Trimming took 0 bases from V and 4 from J; bases not matched to a gene: 7. The CDR3 sequence: CASSYSGTGFGTEAFF. CDR3 bases: TGTGCCAGCAGTTACTCCGGGACAGGTTTCGGCACTGAAGCTTTCTTT.

J is TRBJ1-5 and V is TRBV19; no clear D. CDR1 is LNHDA, CDR2 SQIVND, per germline (reference sequence). This CDR3 is built from 14 residues. Trimming removed 1 base at V and 1 base at J, with 5 bases between. The CDR3 region has the DNA TGTGCCAGTAGTATAGGAGGCAGCAATCAGCCCCAGCATTTT. Translated, it gives CASSIGGSNQPQHF.

This chain uses TRBV7-9 with TRBJ1-2; D ambiguous. Germline CDR1 reads SEHNR; CDR2 reads FQNEAQ (reference sequence). CDR3 size: 15 residues. Trimming cost V 1 base and J 0 bases, with 9 bases left between them. DNA for the CDR3: TGTGCCAGCAGCTTAGAAGCAGGCGCTAACTATGGCTACACCTTC. This translates into CASSLEAGANYGYTF.

The chain uses TRBV6-5 and TRBJ2-7; D might be TRBD2 (5 bases). The CDR3 has 13 amino acids. Trimming removed 5 bases at V and 9 bases at J, with 17 bases between. Germline V gene sequence: CDR1 MNHEY, CDR2 SVGAGI. The CDR3 DNA is TGTGCCAGCAGTCCCCCTGGGCGGGCTGGGCAGTACTTC. Translating gives CASSPPGRAGQYF.

The rearrangement uses TRBV7-6 and TRBJ2-7; 13 bases align to TRBD2. The length of the CDR3 is 15 residues. CDR1 SGHVS and CDR2 FNYEAQ come from the germline V gene. V was pared by 5 bases and J by 2 bases, with 3 bases of the junction left unmatched. CDR3: CASSATSGRAYEQYF. As DNA, the CDR3 is TGTGCCAGCAGCGCAACTAGCGGGAGGGCCTACGAGCAGTACTTC.

J is TRBJ1-4 and V is TRBV7-9; tentative D call: TRBD1 (5 bases). Germline V CDR1 and CDR2: SEHNR, FQNEAQ (reference sequence). Trimming pared 4 bases from V and 0 bases from J, leaving 15 bases between. This CDR3 is 17 amino acids long. CDR3 sequence reads: CASSSSGGSATNEKLFF. In DNA form, the CDR3 reads TGTGCCAGCAGCTCCTCGGGGGGGTCGGCAACTAATGAAAAACTGTTTTTT.

The V call is TRBV7-2, the J call TRBJ2-3, with 7 nucleotides matching TRBD1. Germline loops: CDR1 SGHTA, CDR2 FQGNSA. The CDR3 loop spans 14 amino acids. V shed 5 bases and J 4 bases; nucleotides not matched to a gene: 6. DNA for the CDR3: TGTGCCAGCAGCCCTCGACAGGGCTCAGATACGCAGTATTTT. It translates to CASSPRQGSDTQYF.

The chain couples TRBV24-1 to TRBJ1-2; 7 bases align to TRBD1. V lost 1 base, J lost 3 bases, and 16 bases stayed unmatched. The length of the CDR3 is 19 residues. CDR1 and CDR2 from the germline V gene are KGHDR and SFDVKD. The CDR3 reads CATSDLKRTGAGRDYGYTF. DNA for the CDR3: TGTGCCACCAGTGATTTAAAAAGAACAGGGGCCGGCAGGGACTATGGCTACACCTTC.

The chain joins TRBV19 to TRBJ1-2, with no clear D. This CDR3 is 13 amino acids long. CDR1 and CDR2 from the germline V gene are LNHDA and SQIVND (reference sequence). Trimming took off 2 bases at V and 4 bases at J, with 8 bases between the two ends. CDR3 nucleotides: TGTGCCAGTAGTATAAGACTGAGCTATGGCTACACCTTC. This sequence encodes CASSIRLSYGYTF. Full variable domain (missing parts from reference TRBV19 and TRBJ1-2): DGGITQSPKYLFRKEGQNVTLSCEQNLNHDAMYWYRQDPGQGLRLIYYSQIVNDFQKGDIAEGYSVSREKKESFPLTVTSAQKNPTAFYLCASSIRLSYGYTFGSGTRLTVV.

The chain joins TRBV9 to TRBJ2-2; 7 nucleotides align to TRBD1. Per the germline V gene, CDR1 is SGDLS and CDR2 is YYNGEE. V trimming: 2 bases; J trimming: 8 bases; junction bases outside the gene matches: 9. The CDR3 spans 15 residues. The CDR3, as DNA: TGTGCCAGCAGCGTGGGACAGCGGCTCGGGGGGGAGCTGTTTTTT. Translating it yields CASSVGQRLGGELFF.

The rearrangement uses TRBV5-1 and TRBJ2-1; D might be TRBD1 (5 bases). With 2 bases removed from V and 4 bases from J, the gap between germline ends came to 13 bases. This CDR3 spans 15 amino acids. The germline gives CDR1 SGHRS, CDR2 YFSETQ. The CDR3 loop reads CASSFRVHQYNEQFF. CDR3 in DNA: TGCGCCAGCAGCTTCAGGGTCCACCAATACAATGAGCAGTTCTTC.

The chain couples TRBV27 to TRBJ2-3, with TRBD2 matching over 11 bases. The CDR3 is 14 amino acids. Germline CDR1 is MNHEY and CDR2 is SMNVEV (reference sequence). V lost 5 bases to trimming and J lost 3 bases; unmatched junction nucleotides: 1. CDR3 DNA: TGTGCCAGCAGTCGACTAGCGGGGACAGATACGCAGTATTTT. Translating gives CASSRLAGTDTQYF.

The V gene is TRBV6-1, the J gene TRBJ2-1; 9 bases map to TRBD2. V lost 3 bases, J lost 15 bases, and 6 bases stayed unmatched. Germline CDR1 and CDR2: MNHNS and SASEGT. CDR3 length: 12 amino acids. DNA for the CDR3: TGTGCCAGCAGTGAGGGGGGACTAGCCACGTTCTTC. Translated, it gives CASSEGGLATFF.

J is TRBJ1-2 and V is TRBV20-1; no definite D call. CDR1 is DFQATT and CDR2 is SNEGSKA in the germline V gene (reference sequence). Trimming removed 7 bases from V and 8 bases from J, with 8 bases in between. The CDR3 contains 9 residues. CDR3 in DNA: TGCAGTGGCAGTGCCGGCTACACCTTC. Its protein is CSGSAGYTF.

This chain's CDR3 is CATSRGLLSEQYF. The CDR3 DNA sequence: TGTGCCACCAGCAGGGGACTACTCTCCGAGCAGTACTTC. J is TRBJ2-7 and V is TRBV15; 7 bases align to TRBD2. The germline V gene has CDR1 LNHNV and CDR2 YYDKDF (reference sequence). The V gene end was trimmed by 3 bases and the J gene end by 6 bases; junction bases not matched to a gene: 5. The CDR3 loop spans 13 amino acids.

The V gene is TRBV4-1, the J gene TRBJ1-5; 9 nucleotides line up with TRBD1. CDR1 and CDR2 from the germline V gene are MGHRA and YSYEKL. The CDR3 consists of 16 residues. After removal of 2 bases from V and 3 bases from J, the junction contained 5 bases not matched to a gene. The CDR3 spells CASSQPTQGANQPQHF. The CDR3 DNA is TGCGCCAGCAGCCAACCGACACAGGGGGCCAATCAGCCCCAGCATTTT.

The chain couples TRBV3-1 (or the pseudogene TRBV3-2) to TRBJ2-6; a possible D gene is TRBD1 (6 bases). Germline CDR1 reads LGHDT; CDR2 reads YNNKEL (reference sequence). The CDR3 loop spans 15 amino acids. V lost 1 base and J 2 bases, leaving 6 bases between the germline ends. The chain's CDR3 is CASSQGQAGANVLTF. In nucleotides, the CDR3 is TGTGCCAGCAGCCAAGGACAGGCTGGGGCCAACGTCCTGACTTTC.

The chain combines TRBV5-6 with TRBJ2-1; 14 bases agree with TRBD2. Trimming took 3 bases from V and 3 from J; bases not matched to a gene: 11. Germline V gene sequence: CDR1 SGHDT, CDR2 YYEEEE. This CDR3 has 19 amino acids. The CDR3 sequence is CASSSGLAGVYLIYNEQFF. CDR3 DNA: TGTGCCAGCAGCTCGGGACTAGCGGGAGTTTACCTCATCTACAATGAGCAGTTCTTC.

CDR3 in DNA: TGTGCCAGTAGTGTCATAGTAGGTACCTACAATGAGCAGTTCTTC. Its protein product is CASSVIVGTYNEQFF. The chain carries TRBV19 and TRBJ2-1; D is uncertain. Looked up from germline, CDR1 is LNHDA and CDR2 is SQIVND (reference sequence). V was cut by 5 bases and J by 2 bases, with 13 bases left in between. CDR3 length equals 15 residues.

V and J are TRBV15 and TRBJ1-2; TRBD1 aligns across 7 bases. J gave up 4 bases and V 4 bases, and 6 bases lay outside the gene matches. The CDR3 totals 14 residues. Germline CDR1 and CDR2: LNHNV and YYDKDF (reference sequence). CDR3 loop: CATSITGALYGYTF. The CDR3 DNA reads as TGTGCCACCAGCATTACAGGGGCTCTCTATGGCTACACCTTC.

On this clone: The same CDR3 is also encoded by other DNA sequences in this sample. CDR3: CASSFRGPSNQPQHF. The CDR3, as DNA: TGTGCCAGCAGTTTCCGGGGGCCTAGCAATCAGCCCCAGCATTTT. V is TRBV28 and J is TRBJ1-5; D perhaps matches TRBD1 (6 bases). CDR3 length: 15 amino acids. In germline, CDR1 is MDHEN, CDR2 SYDVKM. Trimming took off 3 bases at V and 0 bases at J, with 9 bases between the two ends. Together with reference TRBV28 and TRBJ1-5, the CDR3 gives the full variable domain: DVKVTQSSRYLVKRTGEKVFLECVQDMDHENMFWYRQDPGLGLRLIYFSYDVKMKEKGDIPEGYSVSREKKERFSLILESASTNQTSMYLCASSFRGPSNQPQHFGDGTRLSIL.

This clone was seen once. CDR3 region: CASSLGTSGSNEQFF. The DNA for the CDR3 is TGCGCCAGCAGCCTCGGGACTAGCGGGAGCAATGAGCAGTTCTTC. The chain recombines TRBV5-1 with TRBJ2-1, with 14 nucleotides matching TRBD2. Losses at the gene ends were 4 bases for V and 6 bases for J; bases not matched to a gene: 3. The V gene's germline CDR1 is SGHRS and CDR2 YFSETQ. This CDR3 comprises 15 residues. Full variable domain (rest looked up from reference TRBV5-1 and TRBJ2-1): KAGVTQTPRYLIKTRGQQVTLSCSPISGHRSVSWYQQTPGQGLQFLFEYFSETQRNKGNFPGRFSGRQFSNSRSEMNVSTLELGDSALYLCASSLGTSGSNEQFFGPGTRLTVL.

The rearrangement links TRBV10-1 to TRBJ2-2; D ambiguous. CDR1 WNHNN and CDR2 SYGVQD come from the germline V gene (reference sequence). The CDR3 length is 12 residues. The V end was cut by 2 bases, the J end by 5 bases, with 3 bases between. CDR3 sequence: CASSEGTGELFF. In nucleotides, the CDR3 is TGCGCCAGCAGTGAGGGGACCGGGGAGCTGTTTTTT.

The DNA of the CDR3 is TGTGCCAGCTCACCTAGCAGGGAAAAGGCCTATGGCTACACCTTC. Its protein product is CASSPSREKAYGYTF. The genes are TRBV18 and TRBJ1-2; D is possibly TRBD1 (5 bases). Between the trimmed V and J ends, which lost 3 bases and 4 bases, there was a span of 15 bases. The germline V gene encodes CDR1 KGHSH and CDR2 LQKENI. This CDR3 has 15 residues.

The chain carries TRBV11-2 and TRBJ2-7; TRBD2 is a possible D gene (7 bases). Germline CDR1 and CDR2: SGHAT and FQNNGV. The CDR3 consists of 15 residues. V was shortened by 2 bases and J by 4 bases, with 15 bases between the two germline ends. CDR3 protein: CASSLTQGGGYEQYF. CDR3 bases: TGTGCCAGCAGCTTAACGCAGGGAGGGGGGTACGAGCAGTACTTC.

This clone was seen a handful of times. V gene TRBV5-1 combines with J gene TRBJ2-1; TRBD1 is a possible D gene (6 bases). Germline-derived CDR1 and CDR2 are SGHRS and YFSETQ. This CDR3 spans 16 amino acids. V was trimmed by 4 bases and J by 8 bases, leaving 22 bases between them. The CDR3 nucleotides are TGCGCCAGCAGCCTCTGGGGGCTAGATAGTAGGCATGAGCAGTTCTTC. This gives the protein CASSLWGLDSRHEQFF.

The V and J genes are TRBV6-5 and TRBJ2-7; no definite D call. Germline V gene sequence: CDR1 MNHEY, CDR2 SVGAGI. V lost 6 bases to trimming and J lost 1 base, with 13 bases between them. CDR3 length: 14 residues. CDR3 DNA: TGTGCCAGCAGACCTTCTCCCGGGTCCTACGAGCAGTACTTC. Translating gives CASRPSPGSYEQYF.

V usage is TRBV3-1 (or the pseudogene TRBV3-2) and J usage is TRBJ1-2; D might be TRBD1 (6 bases). The CDR3 covers 19 residues. The ends were cut back, 2 bases at V and 2 bases at J, with 24 bases in the middle. Germline V lookup: CDR1 LGHDT, CDR2 YNNKEL (reference sequence). CDR3 in DNA: TGTGCCAGCAGCCAACTAAGCCCCTCCTGGGGAACAGGGAACTATGGCTACACCTTC. Amino acids: CASSQLSPSWGTGNYGYTF.

This chain joins TRBV25-1 and TRBJ2-7, with D possibly matching TRBD1 (6 bases). Between the trimmed V and J ends, which lost 7 bases and 3 bases, there was a span of 19 bases. This CDR3 spans 15 amino acids. Germline V gene data show CDR1 as MGHDK and CDR2 as SYGVNS. CDR3 loop: CASNLLGWDIYEQYF. In nucleotides, the CDR3 is TGTGCCAGCAATCTTTTGGGGTGGGACATCTACGAGCAGTACTTC.

This chain connects TRBV18 to TRBJ2-7; 9 bases agree with TRBD1. Germline V gene data show CDR1 as KGHSH and CDR2 as LQKENI. Trimming took 6 bases from V and 6 from J; bases not matched to a gene: 9. The length of the CDR3 is 14 residues. The DNA of the CDR3 is TGTGCCAGCTCCCCCGACAGGGGGATACCCGAGCAGTACTTC. Translating it yields CASSPDRGIPEQYF.